The present T cell receptor (beta chain) was sequenced within a study of T cell changes during pregnancy in multiple sclerosis. Assay: immunoSEQ multiplex PCR; the TCRdb copy retains only in-frame clones and omits some. The sample records roughly 100,000 clones, 85% to 95% being singletons. V was pared by 0 bases and J by 4 bases, with 13 bases between. The CDR3 has 15 residues. Germline lookup yields CDR1 SGHTS and CDR2 YDEGEE. The source of this sequence is a female donor with multiple sclerosis, enrolled in a pregnancy study. Specimen: peripheral blood, collected after pregnancy. The V call is TRBV5-8, the J call TRBJ1-2; possible D gene TRBD1, 6 bases. Written as DNA, the CDR3 is TGTGCCAGCAGCTTGGCAACAGGGCGATTCTATGGCTACACCTTC. Encoded protein: CASSLATGRFYGYTF.